The T cell receptor beta chain under discussion was sequenced for a study of blood T cell repertoires in COVID-19. On the study more broadly: COVID-19 samples collected from the United States, Italy and Spain covered acute and convalescent phases.

J lost 3 bases, V lost 6 bases, and 5 bases had no gene match. Germline lookup yields CDR1 SNHLY and CDR2 FYNNEI. The CDR3 sequence is 13 residues long. Assay: immunoSEQ multiplex PCR; the TCRdb copy retains only in-frame clones and omits some. The sample has about 110,000 clones; about 85% are singletons. The chain joins TRBV2 to TRBJ2-7; 7 bases map to TRBD1. This TCR was recovered from a man aged 35 to 55 with acute or convalescent COVID-19. The sample consisted of peripheral blood. CDR3 nucleotide sequence: TGTGCCAGCAGCCCACAGGGGAGCTACGAGCAGTACTTC. This codes for CASSPQGSYEQYF.